The 12 T cell receptor beta chains in this list originate from one sample, sequenced in a study of cytomegalovirus exposure and HLA in healthy donors (dated by TCRdb to the late 2010s). The library was made by the immunoSEQ multiplex PCR assay. For the multiplex PCR, a mixture combining 60 forward primers for TCR Vbeta segments and 13 reverse primers for TCR Jbeta segments was used. TCRdb re-hosts the immuneACCESS table, in-frame sequences only. Its copies lack some clones; in the studies checked, an unresolved V gene accounts for under half of them, and the cause for the rest is not known. The sample has 55,000 to 80,000 clones on record, approximately 75% of them singletons. The top ten clones comprise approximately 7.8% of the sample. The sequenced material came from PBMCs. The receptor set was obtained from a man in his 60s in good health and CMV-seropositive.

V gene TRBV4-1 combines with J gene TRBJ1-6, with D uncertain. This CDR3 contains 18 residues. Germline V gene sequence: CDR1 MGHRA, CDR2 YSYEKL. V lost 2 bases and J 0 bases, leaving 14 bases between the germline ends. This CDR3 reads CASSQSLGASSYNSPLHF. CDR3 DNA sequence: TGCGCCAGCAGCCAATCGCTGGGCGCCAGCTCCTATAATTCACCCCTCCACTTT.

V and J are TRBV6-1 and TRBJ2-7; 9 nucleotides line up with TRBD2. The CDR3 loop spans 13 amino acids. Germline V gives CDR1 MNHNS, CDR2 SASEGT. Trimming at V came to 6 bases and at J to 3 bases, leaving 3 bases not matched to a gene. CDR3 nucleotides: TGTGCCAGCAGGTTAGCGGGAGTCTACGAGCAGTACTTC. Residues: CASRLAGVYEQYF.

The rearrangement uses TRBV14 and TRBJ2-1; D uncertain. This CDR3 has 16 residues. Trimming removed 1 base from V and 5 bases from J, with 15 bases in between. Germline CDR1 reads SGHDN; CDR2 reads FVKESK. In nucleotides, the CDR3 is TGTGCCAGCAGCCAAGTCCGGCTGGGCCCACACAATGAGCAGTTCTTC. Protein: CASSQVRLGPHNEQFF.

This chain uses TRBV6-1 with TRBJ1-4, with 8 bases lining up with TRBD1. Germline V gives CDR1 MNHNS, CDR2 SASEGT. The CDR3 spans 14 residues. The V and J ends lost 5 bases and 5 bases, in that order; junction bases with no gene match: 4. CDR3: CASSRQGRNEKLFF. The CDR3 bases are TGTGCCAGCAGTCGACAGGGGAGGAATGAAAAACTGTTTTTT.

The chain carries TRBV5-1 and TRBJ1-1; 8 bases match TRBD1. The CDR3 is 16 residues long. After removal of 4 bases from V and 1 base from J, the junction contained 9 bases not matched to a gene. The germline CDR1 and CDR2 sequences are SGHRS and YFSETQ. The CDR3 nucleotides read TGCGCCAGCAGCCAACCCTCTGGGACAGGGAACACTGAAGCTTTCTTT. Amino acid sequence: CASSQPSGTGNTEAFF.

The rearrangement joins TRBV27 to TRBJ2-2; D gene unclear. The ends were cut back, 3 bases at V and 6 bases at J, with 8 bases in the middle. The germline V gene has CDR1 MNHEY and CDR2 SMNVEV (reference sequence). The CDR3 sequence is 13 residues long. The CDR3, as DNA: TGTGCCAGCAGTTTCACCTTAGCCGGGGAGCTGTTTTTT. Encoded protein: CASSFTLAGELFF.

This chain joins TRBV7-9 and TRBJ2-5; 7 bases map to TRBD1. The V gene's germline CDR1 is SEHNR and CDR2 FQNEAQ (reference sequence). The CDR3 is 15 amino acids. V was pared by 5 bases and J by 1 base, with 7 bases of the junction left unmatched. The chain's CDR3 is CASSPIDRAQETQYF. The DNA of the CDR3 is TGTGCCAGCAGCCCAATTGACAGGGCCCAAGAGACCCAGTACTTC.

The chain joins TRBV7-8 to TRBJ2-7; 7 bases line up with TRBD2. V dropped 1 base and J dropped 6; count of bases not matched to a gene: 12. In germline, CDR1 is SGHVS, CDR2 FQNEAQ. This CDR3 contains 16 residues. Here the CDR3 DNA reads TGTGCCAGCAGCTTAGGGGCCCGGACTAGAGGCACCGAGCAGTACTTC. Its translation is CASSLGARTRGTEQYF.

The chain combines TRBV19 with TRBJ2-7, with D possibly TRBD2 on 7 matching bases. Germline values: CDR1 LNHDA, CDR2 SQIVND (reference sequence). The CDR3 extends over 14 amino acids. Trimming shortened V by 6 bases and J by 9 bases, and 21 bases separated the two germline ends. DNA of the CDR3: TGTGCCAGTAGGCCAAGGGCCGGGGGGCGCGGGCAGTACTTC. It yields the protein CASRPRAGGRGQYF. Full variable domain (missing parts from reference TRBV19 and TRBJ2-7): DGGITQSPKYLFRKEGQNVTLSCEQNLNHDAMYWYRQDPGQGLRLIYYSQIVNDFQKGDIAEGYSVSREKKESFPLTVTSAQKNPTAFYLCASRPRAGGRGQYFGPGTRLTVT.

This clone was seen only once. This chain links TRBV7-9 with TRBJ2-7, with 8 bases fitting TRBD1. The J segment lost 1 base and the V segment lost 3 bases, leaving 5 bases of the junction unmatched. CDR1 SEHNR and CDR2 FQNEAQ come from the germline V gene (reference sequence). The CDR3 is 15 residues long. As DNA, the CDR3 is TGTGCCAGCAGCTTGGGACAGGATATATCCTACGAGCAGTACTTC. The encoded protein is CASSLGQDISYEQYF.

V gene TRBV7-6 combines with J gene TRBJ2-5, with 10 bases that match TRBD2. J lost 5 bases, V lost 4 bases, and 10 bases had no gene match. The CDR3 sequence is 16 residues long. The germline V gene has CDR1 SGHVS and CDR2 FNYEAQ. The CDR3 loop is CASSSRIAGGGETQYF. CDR3 sequence (DNA): TGTGCCAGCAGCTCCCGAATAGCGGGAGGAGGGGAGACCCAGTACTTC.

The chain has TRBV29-1 and TRBJ2-3; 7 bases match TRBD2. CDR1 and CDR2 (germline): SQVTM, ANQGSEA. The V and J ends lost 2 bases and 2 bases, in that order; junction bases with no gene match: 16. The CDR3 extends over 18 amino acids. The CDR3, as DNA: TGCAGCGTTGAAACGGGTGGGAGGGCCCTCACTTACACAGATACGCAGTATTTT. This translates into CSVETGGRALTYTDTQYF.